A selection of T cell receptor beta chains follows, all from one sample in a study of PD-L1 blockade in urothelial cancer. The repertoire was sequenced with immunoSEQ multiplex PCR; TCRdb's copy has only in-frame clones and lacks some. The table lists approximately 50,000 clones, more than 75% of them singletons. The specimen was PBMCs, collected around atezolizumab (anti-PD-L1) treatment. These receptors all stem from a man between 60 and 70 years old with urothelial cancer. Both conserved end residues are part of each CDR3. D genes are given only for firm matches. Not all rows give a size; the values are once, few, many and, for expanded clones, a class.

CDR3	DNA	length	size	V	J	D
CASSFSARPGQGFTNYGYTF	TGTGCCAGCAGTTTCTCCGCCCGCCCGGGACAGGGATTCACTAACTATGGCTACACCTTC	20	-	TRBV27	TRBJ1-2	TRBD1
CASRLEGYSNQPQHF	TGTGCCAGCAGATTGGAGGGTTATAGCAATCAGCCCCAGCATTTT	15	-	TRBV7-2	TRBJ1-5	-
CASRSQGTNGYTF	TGTGCCAGCAGGTCACAGGGGACCAATGGCTACACCTTC	13	-	TRBV6-5	TRBJ1-2	TRBD1
CASRITGQGTGELFF	TGTGCCAGCAGGATAACGGGACAGGGAACCGGGGAGCTGTTTTTT	15	-	TRBV6-1	TRBJ2-2	TRBD1
CASWDIRTNTEAFF	TGTGCCAGCTGGGACATCAGGACGAACACTGAAGCTTTCTTT	14	-	TRBV2	TRBJ1-1	-
CASTGTALAGELFF	TGTGCCTCGACCGGGACAGCCCTAGCCGGGGAGCTGTTTTTT	14	-	TRBV19	TRBJ2-2	TRBD1
CASSQNRGHYEQYF	TGCGCCAGCAGCCAAAACAGGGGGCACTACGAGCAGTACTTC	14	-	TRBV4-1	TRBJ2-7	TRBD1
CASSPSGGNTIYF	TGTGCCAGCTCACCTTCGGGTGGAAACACCATATATTTT	13	-	TRBV18	TRBJ1-3	-
CASSLGLYTGELFF	TGCGCCAGCAGCTTGGGGCTCTACACCGGGGAGCTGTTTTTT	14	-	TRBV5-1	TRBJ2-2	-
CASSLVGAGREQYF	TGTGCCAGCAGCTTGGTAGGGGCCGGGAGGGAGCAGTACTTC	14	-	TRBV5-6	TRBJ2-7	TRBD2
CASSLSLGGKNEKLFF	TGTGCCAGCAGCCTCTCCCTCGGGGGAAAAAATGAAAAACTGTTTTTT	16	-	TRBV4-2	TRBJ1-4	-
CASSPSQVGEKLFF	TGTGCCAGCTCACCAAGCCAGGTGGGTGAAAAACTGTTTTTT	14	-	TRBV18	TRBJ1-4	-
CASSPRTSGRDGEQFF	TGTGCCAGCTCACCAAGGACTAGCGGGAGGGATGGTGAGCAGTTCTTC	16	-	TRBV18	TRBJ2-1	TRBD2
CASSGGAGVGQETQYF	TGTGCCAGCAGCGGGGGGGCAGGGGTGGGTCAAGAGACCCAGTACTTC	16	-	TRBV5-4	TRBJ2-5	-
CASGTLAGGFRNTQYF	TGTGCTAGTGGGACACTAGCGGGGGGGTTCCGGAATACGCAGTATTTT	16	few	TRBV12-5	TRBJ2-3	TRBD2
CASSAGQVFETQYF	TGTGCCAGCAGCGCGGGACAGGTTTTTGAGACCCAGTACTTC	14	once	TRBV9	TRBJ2-5	TRBD1
CASSSGQGLNTEAFF	TGTGCCAGCAGCTCAGGACAGGGACTGAACACTGAAGCTTTCTTT	15	few	TRBV14	TRBJ1-1	TRBD1
CASSLVGGTRTYNEQFF	TGCGCCAGCAGCTTGGTCGGCGGGACTAGAACGTACAATGAGCAGTTCTTC	17	-	TRBV5-1	TRBJ2-1	TRBD2
CSAPSLLGADTQYF	TGCAGCGCCCCCAGCTTGTTGGGAGCAGATACGCAGTATTTT	14	-	TRBV29-1	TRBJ2-3	-
CASSPAGAAYEQYF	TGTGCCAGCAGCCCCGCGGGGGCAGCCTACGAGCAGTACTTC	14	few	TRBV9	TRBJ2-7	-
CASSAGQPYYGYTF	TGTGCCAGCAGTGCTGGACAGCCGTACTATGGCTACACCTTC	14	few	TRBV2	TRBJ1-2	-
CASSVDSGVGQPQHF	TGTGCCAGCAGCGTAGATTCCGGGGTAGGTCAGCCCCAGCATTTT	15	-	TRBV9	TRBJ1-5	-
CASSQGGSGSNQPQHF	TGTGCCAGCAGCCAAGGGGGCTCCGGGAGCAATCAGCCCCAGCATTTT	16	-	TRBV28	TRBJ1-5	TRBD1
CASSRGTEVTEAFF	TGTGCCAGCTCACGGGGGACAGAAGTCACTGAAGCTTTCTTT	14	few	TRBV18	TRBJ1-1	TRBD1
CASSPGQANNEQFF	TGTGCCAGCAGCCCGGGACAGGCTAACAATGAGCAGTTCTTC	14	-	TRBV7-9	TRBJ2-1	TRBD1
CASSLSGATDTQYF	TGCGCCAGCAGCTTAAGCGGGGCCACAGATACGCAGTATTTT	14	-	TRBV5-1	TRBJ2-3	TRBD2
CASIPIAGVYEQFF	TGTGCCAGCATACCGATAGCGGGAGTTTATGAGCAGTTCTTC	14	-	TRBV6-1	TRBJ2-1	TRBD2
CASSPDRVNTEAFF	TGTGCCAGCAGCCCGGACAGGGTGAACACTGAAGCTTTCTTT	14	-	TRBV7-3	TRBJ1-1	TRBD1
CSVRTGGGFYEQYF	TGCAGCGTAAGGACAGGGGGCGGTTTTTACGAGCAGTACTTC	14	-	TRBV29-1	TRBJ2-7	TRBD1
CASQPGFSNQKLFF	TGTGCCTCCCAACCAGGGTTCTCTAACCAAAAACTGTTTTTT	14	-	TRBV30	TRBJ1-4	-
CASSLELLASDTQYF	TGTGCCAGCAGCTTAGAGTTACTAGCTTCCGATACGCAGTATTTT	15	-	TRBV7-2	TRBJ2-3	-
CASSYSTGLLTGELFF	TGTGCCAGCAGTTACTCGACTGGACTTCTAACCGGGGAGCTGTTTTTT	16	few	TRBV6-5	TRBJ2-2	-
CASGTGTRTDTQYF	TGTGCTAGTGGTACGGGGACAAGAACAGATACGCAGTATTTT	14	-	TRBV12-5	TRBJ2-3	-
CASSQPRTGVDGYTF	TGCGCCAGCAGCCAACCGAGGACAGGGGTGGATGGCTACACCTTC	15	-	TRBV4-1	TRBJ1-2	TRBD1
CASSLGTSPSEKLFF	TGTGCCAGCAGCTTAGGGACATCGCCGTCTGAAAAACTGTTTTTT	15	-	TRBV7-9	TRBJ1-4	-
CASSYPYRGYTEAFF	TGTGCCAGCAGCTATCCTTACAGGGGTTACACTGAAGCTTTCTTT	15	-	TRBV7-9	TRBJ1-1	TRBD1
CAWSFAINTEAFF	TGTGCCTGGAGCTTTGCGATCAACACTGAAGCTTTCTTT	13	-	TRBV30	TRBJ1-1	-